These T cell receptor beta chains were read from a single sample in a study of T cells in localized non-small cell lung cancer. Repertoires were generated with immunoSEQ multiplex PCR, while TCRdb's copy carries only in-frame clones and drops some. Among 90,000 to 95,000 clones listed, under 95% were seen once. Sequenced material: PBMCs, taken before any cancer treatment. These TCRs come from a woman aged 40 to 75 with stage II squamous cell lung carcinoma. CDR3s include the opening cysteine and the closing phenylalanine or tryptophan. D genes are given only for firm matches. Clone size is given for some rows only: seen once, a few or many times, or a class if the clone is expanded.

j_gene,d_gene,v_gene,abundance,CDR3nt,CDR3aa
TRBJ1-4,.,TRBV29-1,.,TGCAGCGTTGAAGTGCAGGCCGGTCTGGGTCTGTTTTTT,CSVEVQAGLGLFF
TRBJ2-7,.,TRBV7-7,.,TGTGCTAGCAGCCCCGGTGGGGCCGAAGACAACGAGCAGTACTTC,CASSPGGAEDNEQYF
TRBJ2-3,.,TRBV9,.,TGTGCCAGCAGCGTAGGAGGGCCAGATACGCAGTATTTT,CASSVGGPDTQYF
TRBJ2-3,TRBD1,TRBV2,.,TGTGCCAGCGGCCGGGACAGAGGCACAGATACGCAGTATTTT,CASGRDRGTDTQYF
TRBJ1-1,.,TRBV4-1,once,TGCGCCAGCAGCCACCCCGCAGCGGGGACTGAAGCTTTCTTT,CASSHPAAGTEAFF
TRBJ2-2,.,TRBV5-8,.,TGTGCCAGCAGAGCCGACACCACGAACACCGGGGAGCTGTTTTTT,CASRADTTNTGELFF
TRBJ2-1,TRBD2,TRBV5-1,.,TGCGCCAGCAGCTTATCGTGGACTAGCGGTTACAATGAGCAGTTCTTC,CASSLSWTSGYNEQFF
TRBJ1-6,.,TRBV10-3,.,TGTGCCACCCAGAGGGAAAGGGGTTCACCCCTCCACTTT,CATQRERGSPLHF
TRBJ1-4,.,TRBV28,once,TGTGCCAGCAGTTCCCCCCCCGGGCGGAAACTGTTTTTT,CASSSPPGRKLFF
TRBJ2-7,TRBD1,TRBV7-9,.,TGTGCCAGCAGCCTCCTACTCGACAGGGGGCACTACGAGCAGTACTTC,CASSLLLDRGHYEQYF
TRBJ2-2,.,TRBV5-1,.,TGCGCCAGCAGCCGACCCCAGGCGGGCGGGGAGCTGTTTTTT,CASSRPQAGGELFF
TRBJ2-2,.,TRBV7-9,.,TGTGCCAGCAGCCAGAGTAACACCGGGGAGCTGTTTTTT,CASSQSNTGELFF
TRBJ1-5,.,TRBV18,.,TGTGCCAGCTCCCAGGGGTGGGACCCCAATCAGCCCCAGCATTTT,CASSQGWDPNQPQHF
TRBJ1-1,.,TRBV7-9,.,TGTGCCAGCAGCCCCTTTAGTGGCGGGGGGCGCATAAACACTGAAGCTTTCTTT,CASSPFSGGGRINTEAFF
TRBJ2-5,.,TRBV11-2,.,TGTGCCAGCAGCTTAGATCAAAGGGGGGAGACCCAGTACTTC,CASSLDQRGETQYF
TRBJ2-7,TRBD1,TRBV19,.,TGTGCCAGTAGTTTCCAGGACAGGGTCTACGAGCAGTACTTC,CASSFQDRVYEQYF
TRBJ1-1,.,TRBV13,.,TGTGCCAGCTCCCAGGGAAGCACTGAAGCTTTCTTT,CASSQGSTEAFF
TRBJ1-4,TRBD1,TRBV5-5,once,TGTGCCAGCAGCAACTCAGGGGGCCCGAATGAAAAACTGTTTTTT,CASSNSGGPNEKLFF
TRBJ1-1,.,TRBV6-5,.,TGTGCCAGCAAGGGCCTGTGGGCTGAAGCTTTCTTT,CASKGLWAEAFF
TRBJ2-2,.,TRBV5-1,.,TGCGCCAGCAGCTTATTGCAGGGATTTGATCTCACCGGGGAGCTGTTTTTT,CASSLLQGFDLTGELFF
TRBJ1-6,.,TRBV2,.,TGTGCCAGCACTATAACCTCAGCTGATTCACCCCTCCACTTT,CASTITSADSPLHF
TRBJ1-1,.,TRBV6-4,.,TGTGCCAGCAGTGAGAGGTCCCGGAACACTGAAGCTTTCTTT,CASSERSRNTEAFF
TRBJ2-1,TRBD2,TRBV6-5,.,TGTGCCAGCAGTTCGGGGTTATTAGCGGGAGGGAATGGGCAGTTCTTC,CASSSGLLAGGNGQFF
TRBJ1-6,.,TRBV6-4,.,TGTGCCAGCCGTCGGGGAGAGGGATCACCCCTCCACTTT,CASRRGEGSPLHF
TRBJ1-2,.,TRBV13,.,TGTGCCAGCAGCAATTACAGGACCTATGGCTACACCTTC,CASSNYRTYGYTF
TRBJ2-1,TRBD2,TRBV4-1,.,TGCGCCAGCAGTGGGACTAGCCAAACACACAATGAGCAGTTCTTC,CASSGTSQTHNEQFF
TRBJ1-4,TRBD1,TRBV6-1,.,TGTGCCAGCAGGCGCACAGGGGCCTCGGATGAAAAACTGTTTTTT,CASRRTGASDEKLFF
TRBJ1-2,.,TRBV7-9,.,TGTGCCAGCAGCCGGGGACCACTCGGGGGCTACACCTTC,CASSRGPLGGYTF
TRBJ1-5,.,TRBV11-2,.,TGTGCCAGCAGCTTAGATCCCGCAGGGAGGCAGCCCCAGCATTTT,CASSLDPAGRQPQHF
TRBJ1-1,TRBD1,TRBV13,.,TGTGCCAGCAGCCCAAAGGACAGGTTGAACACTGAAGCTTTCTTT,CASSPKDRLNTEAFF
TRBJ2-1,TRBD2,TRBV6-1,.,TGTGCCAGCAGTGAAGCGTTGGGTATGGGCGGGAGTCCTGTTGAGCAGTTCTTC,CASSEALGMGGSPVEQFF
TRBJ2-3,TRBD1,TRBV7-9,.,TGTGCCAGCGGATGGACAGGGGGGACAGATACGCAGTATTTT,CASGWTGGTDTQYF
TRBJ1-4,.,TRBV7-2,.,TGTGCCAGCAGAGAAGGAGGGGTTGAAAAACTGTTTTTT,CASREGGVEKLFF
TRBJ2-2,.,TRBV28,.,TGTGCCAGCACTCTTGGAGGGGCGAACACCGGGGAGCTGTTTTTT,CASTLGGANTGELFF
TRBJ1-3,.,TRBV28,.,TGTGCCACCCAGACCGGGGGGCGCTCTGGAAACACCATATATTTT,CATQTGGRSGNTIYF
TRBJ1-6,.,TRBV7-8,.,TGTGCCAGCAGCTTAGGAATAGGGAAGGATTCACCCCTCCACTTT,CASSLGIGKDSPLHF
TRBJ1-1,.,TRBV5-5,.,TGTGCCAGCAGCTCAGTGACATATAACACTGAAGCTTTCTTT,CASSSVTYNTEAFF
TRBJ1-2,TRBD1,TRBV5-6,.,TGTGCCAGCAGCCCGCCTGGACAGGGTGCCTACACCTTC,CASSPPGQGAYTF
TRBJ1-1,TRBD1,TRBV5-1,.,TGCGCCAGCAGACGCCAAACGGGACAGGAAGCTTTCTTT,CASRRQTGQEAFF
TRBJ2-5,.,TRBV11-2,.,TGTGCCAGCAGCTTAGGAAGCAGTAAGGAGACCCAGTACTTC,CASSLGSSKETQYF
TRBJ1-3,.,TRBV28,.,TGTGCCAGCAGCTTCAGGGGCAAAGCTGGAAACACCATATATTTT,CASSFRGKAGNTIYF
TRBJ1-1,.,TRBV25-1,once,TGTGCCAGCAGCCGCAGGGACGTCAAGAACACTGAAGCTTTCTTT,CASSRRDVKNTEAFF
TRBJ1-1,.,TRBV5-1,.,TGCGCCAGCAGCTTGAGGGCCCCCGCAAACACTGAAGCTTTCTTT,CASSLRAPANTEAFF
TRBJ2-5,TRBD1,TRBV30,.,TGTGCCTGGAGTGGGACAGGGGGAGGTGGGACCCAGTACTTC,CAWSGTGGGGTQYF
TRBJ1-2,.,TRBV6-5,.,TGTGCCAGCAGCGCCCCAGATGGCTACACCTTC,CASSAPDGYTF
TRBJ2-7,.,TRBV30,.,TGTGCCTGTTCGGACAGGAGGGGCGAGCAGTACTTC,CACSDRRGEQYF
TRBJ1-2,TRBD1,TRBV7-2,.,TGTGCCAGCAGCTCTCCGGGACAGCATAACTATGGCTACACCTTC,CASSSPGQHNYGYTF
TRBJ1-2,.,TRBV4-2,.,TGTGCCAGCAGCCAAGACGGAGGCAGTATCTATGGCTACACCTTC,CASSQDGGSIYGYTF
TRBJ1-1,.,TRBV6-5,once,TGTGCCAGCAGTTACAGTCGGGGGCAGGGCACTGAAGCTTTCTTT,CASSYSRGQGTEAFF
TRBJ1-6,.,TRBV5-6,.,TGTGCCAGCAGCTTCAGCAATTCACCCCTCCACTTT,CASSFSNSPLHF
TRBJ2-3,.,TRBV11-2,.,TGTGCCAGCAGCTTAGCTGGGGGTGGGTCAGATACGCAGTATTTT,CASSLAGGGSDTQYF
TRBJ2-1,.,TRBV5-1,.,TGCGCCAGCAGCTTGGGGCAGTTGAGCTCCTACAATGAGCAGTTCTTC,CASSLGQLSSYNEQFF